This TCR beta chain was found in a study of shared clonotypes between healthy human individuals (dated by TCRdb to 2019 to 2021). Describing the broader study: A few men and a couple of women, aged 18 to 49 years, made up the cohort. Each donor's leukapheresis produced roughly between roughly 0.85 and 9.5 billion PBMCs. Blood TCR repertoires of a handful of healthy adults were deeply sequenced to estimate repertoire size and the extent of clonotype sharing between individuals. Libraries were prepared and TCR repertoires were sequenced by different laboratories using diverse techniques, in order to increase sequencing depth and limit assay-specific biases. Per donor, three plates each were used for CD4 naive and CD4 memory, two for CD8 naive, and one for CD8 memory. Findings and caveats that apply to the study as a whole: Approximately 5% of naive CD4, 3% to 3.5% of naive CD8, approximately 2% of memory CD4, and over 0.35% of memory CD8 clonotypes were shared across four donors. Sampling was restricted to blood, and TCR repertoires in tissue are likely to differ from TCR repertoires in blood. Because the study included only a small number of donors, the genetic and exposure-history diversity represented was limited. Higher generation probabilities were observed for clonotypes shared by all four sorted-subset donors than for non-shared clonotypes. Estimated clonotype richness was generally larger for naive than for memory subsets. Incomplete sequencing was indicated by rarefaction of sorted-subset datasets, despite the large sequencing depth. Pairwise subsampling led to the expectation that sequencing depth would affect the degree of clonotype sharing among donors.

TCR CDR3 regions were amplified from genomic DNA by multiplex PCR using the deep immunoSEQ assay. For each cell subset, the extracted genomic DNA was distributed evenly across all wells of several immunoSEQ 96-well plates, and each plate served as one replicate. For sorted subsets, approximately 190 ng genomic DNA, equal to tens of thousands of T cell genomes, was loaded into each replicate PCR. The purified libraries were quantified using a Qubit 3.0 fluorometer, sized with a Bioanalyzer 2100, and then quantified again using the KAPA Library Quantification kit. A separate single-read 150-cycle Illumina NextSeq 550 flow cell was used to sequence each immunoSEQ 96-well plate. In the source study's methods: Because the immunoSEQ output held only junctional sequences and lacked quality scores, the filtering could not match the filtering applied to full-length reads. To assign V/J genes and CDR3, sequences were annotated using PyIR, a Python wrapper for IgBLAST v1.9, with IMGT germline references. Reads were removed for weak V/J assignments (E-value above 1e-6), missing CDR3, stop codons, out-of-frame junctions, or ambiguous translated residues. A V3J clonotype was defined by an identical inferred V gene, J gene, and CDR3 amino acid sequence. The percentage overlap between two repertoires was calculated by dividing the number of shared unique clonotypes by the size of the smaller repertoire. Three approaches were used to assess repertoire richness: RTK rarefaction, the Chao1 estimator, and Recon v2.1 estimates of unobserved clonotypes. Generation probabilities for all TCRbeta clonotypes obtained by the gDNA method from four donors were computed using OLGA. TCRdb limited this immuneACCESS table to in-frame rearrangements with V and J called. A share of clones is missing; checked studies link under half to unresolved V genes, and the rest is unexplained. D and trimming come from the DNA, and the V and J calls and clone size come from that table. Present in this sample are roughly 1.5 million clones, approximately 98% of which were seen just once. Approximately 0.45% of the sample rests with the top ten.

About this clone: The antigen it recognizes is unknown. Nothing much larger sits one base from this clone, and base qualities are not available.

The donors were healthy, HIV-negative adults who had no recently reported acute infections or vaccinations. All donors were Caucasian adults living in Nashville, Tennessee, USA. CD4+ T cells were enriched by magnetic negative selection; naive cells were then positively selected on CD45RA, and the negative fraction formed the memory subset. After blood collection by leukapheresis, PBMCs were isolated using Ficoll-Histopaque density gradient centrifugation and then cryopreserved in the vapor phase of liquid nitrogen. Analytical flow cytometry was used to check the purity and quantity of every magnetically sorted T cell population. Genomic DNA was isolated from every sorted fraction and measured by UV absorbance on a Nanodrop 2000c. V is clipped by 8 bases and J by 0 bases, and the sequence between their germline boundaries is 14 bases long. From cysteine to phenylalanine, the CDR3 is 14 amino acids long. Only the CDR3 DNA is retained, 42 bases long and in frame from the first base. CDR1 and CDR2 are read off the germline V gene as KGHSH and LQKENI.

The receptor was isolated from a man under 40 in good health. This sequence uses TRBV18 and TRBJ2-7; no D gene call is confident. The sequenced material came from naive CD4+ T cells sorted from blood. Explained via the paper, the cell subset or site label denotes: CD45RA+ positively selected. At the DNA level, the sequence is TGTGCCAGCACCCCGGAGCTGGGCTCCTACGAGCAGTACTTC. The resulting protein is CASTPELGSYEQYF.